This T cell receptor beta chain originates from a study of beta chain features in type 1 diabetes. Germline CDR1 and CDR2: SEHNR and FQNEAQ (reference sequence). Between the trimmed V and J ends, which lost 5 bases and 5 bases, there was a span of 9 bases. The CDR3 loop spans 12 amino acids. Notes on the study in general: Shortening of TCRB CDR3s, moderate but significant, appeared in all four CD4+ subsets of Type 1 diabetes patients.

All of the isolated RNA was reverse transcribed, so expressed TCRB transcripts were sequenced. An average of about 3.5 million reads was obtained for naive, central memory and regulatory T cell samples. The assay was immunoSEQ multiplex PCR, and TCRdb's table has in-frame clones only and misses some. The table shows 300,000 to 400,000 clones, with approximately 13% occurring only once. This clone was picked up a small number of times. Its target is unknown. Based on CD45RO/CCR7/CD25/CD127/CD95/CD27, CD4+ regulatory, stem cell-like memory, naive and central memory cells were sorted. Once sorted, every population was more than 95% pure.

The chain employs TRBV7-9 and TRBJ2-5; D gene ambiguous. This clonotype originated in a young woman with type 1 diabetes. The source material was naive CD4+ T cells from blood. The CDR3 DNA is TGTGCCAGCAGCCCCCTATACGAGACCCAGTACTTC. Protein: CASSPLYETQYF.